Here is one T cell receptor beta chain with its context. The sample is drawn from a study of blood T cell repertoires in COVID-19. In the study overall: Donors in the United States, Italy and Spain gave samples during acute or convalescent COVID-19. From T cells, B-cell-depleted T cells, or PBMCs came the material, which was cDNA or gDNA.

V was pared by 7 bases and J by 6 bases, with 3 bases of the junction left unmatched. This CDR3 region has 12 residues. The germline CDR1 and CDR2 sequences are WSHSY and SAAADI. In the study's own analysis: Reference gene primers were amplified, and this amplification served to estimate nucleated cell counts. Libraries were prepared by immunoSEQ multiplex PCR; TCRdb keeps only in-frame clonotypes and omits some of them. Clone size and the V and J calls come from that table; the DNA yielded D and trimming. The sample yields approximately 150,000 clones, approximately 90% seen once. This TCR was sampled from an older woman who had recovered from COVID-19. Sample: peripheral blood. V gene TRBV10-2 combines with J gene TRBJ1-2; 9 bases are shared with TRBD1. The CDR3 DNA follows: TGCGCCAGCACGGGACAGGGTCATGGCTACACCTTC. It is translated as CASTGQGHGYTF.